What follows are 29 T cell receptor beta chains derived from one specimen sequenced in a study of blood T cells in healthy people across ages. For the second PCR, which ran for about 7 to 11 cycles, a sample-barcoded 5' primer and a J-beta primer mix were used. TCRdb passed the 5' RACE reads through MiXCR, listing each CDR3 protein once. The sample lists about 720,000 distinct CDR3 sequences, approximately 22% occurring once. Material for sequencing was blood. The receptors come from a man aged 65 to 79 in good health.

Ten or more counts support this clonotype. The gene calls are TRBV6-2 or TRBV6-3 and TRBJ2-4; D is unclear. The CDR3 consists of 15 residues. Trimming took 0 bases from V and 0 from J, leaving 6 bases between them. Germline CDR1 reads MNHEY; CDR2 reads SVGEGT. CDR3: CASSYSAVAKNIQYF. In DNA, the CDR3 is TGTGCCAGCAGTTACTCTGCGGTAGCCAAAAACATTCAGTACTTC.

The rearrangement joins TRBV6-1 to TRBJ1-5; D possibly corresponds to TRBD1 (5 bases). The CDR3 is 17 amino acids. V lost 9 bases and J lost 1, with 22 bases in between. Germline-derived CDR1 and CDR2 are MNHNS and SASEGT. CDR3 loop: CASTPNGGARSNQPQHF. The CDR3 DNA sequence: TGTGCCAGTACCCCAAACGGCGGGGCCAGAAGCAATCAGCCCCAGCATTTT.

The V gene is TRBV7-3, the J gene TRBJ2-3; D unclear. The CDR3 has 15 amino acids. V was clipped by 1 base and J by 3 bases, with 11 bases between them. The germline V gene has CDR1 SGHTA and CDR2 FQGTGA. DNA for the CDR3: TGTGCCAGCAGCTTAAGGGGTCAGTTAACAGATACGCAGTATTTT. This sequence encodes CASSLRGQLTDTQYF.

Only a few counts were recorded for this clonotype. J is TRBJ1-6 and V is TRBV7-2; D possibly corresponds to TRBD1 (5 bases). V was trimmed by 2 bases and J by 9 bases, leaving 20 bases between them. CDR1 and CDR2 from the germline V gene are SGHTA and FQGNSA. This CDR3 has 17 amino acids. CDR3 nucleotide sequence: TGTGCCAGCAGCTTACATGCCAGGGCGAGGATTGGTTCACCCCTCCACTTT. Translating it yields CASSLHARARIGSPLHF.

This chain joins TRBV29-1 and TRBJ2-7; maybe TRBD1 (6 bases). V lost 3 bases and J 5 bases, leaving 11 bases between the germline ends. The CDR3 contains 12 residues. Germline CDR1 is SQVTM and CDR2 is ANQGSEA. The CDR3 DNA is TGCAGCGTTGAGGACAGTAGAGACGAGCAGTACTTC. Protein product: CSVEDSRDEQYF.

CDR3 protein: CASRTGEDGYTF. The CDR3 DNA reads TGTGCCAGCAGGACAGGGGAAGATGGCTACACCTTC. This chain uses TRBV3-1 with TRBJ1-2; 8 positions agree with TRBD1. The CDR3 is made up of 12 amino acids. Germline V gene lookup returns CDR1 LGHDT and CDR2 YNNKEL (reference sequence). The V gene end was trimmed by 6 bases and the J gene end by 6 bases; junction bases not matched to a gene: 3.

For this clonotype: The CDR3 carries no conserved terminal phenylalanine or tryptophan, so it likely arises from a read error. The CDR3 here is CASSPGLSYEQYL. For the CDR3, the DNA is TGTGCCAGCTCACCGGGTCTCTCCTACGAGCAGTACCTC. This chain joins TRBV18 and TRBJ2-5; D is ambiguous. The better agreement between TRBJ2-7 and the DNA end casts doubt on the J call. Germline lookup yields CDR1 KGHSH and CDR2 LQKENI. This CDR3 comprises 13 residues.

This rearrangement joins TRBV5-1 to TRBJ2-4; 11 bases match TRBD2. The CDR3 totals 15 residues. V lost 4 bases to trimming and J lost 8 bases; unmatched junction nucleotides: 8. Germline V gene sequence: CDR1 SGHRS, CDR2 YFSETQ. The CDR3 sequence: CASSDDLAGGHIQYF. The CDR3 DNA sequence: TGCGCCAGCAGCGACGACCTAGCGGGGGGCCACATTCAGTACTTC.

The gene calls are TRBV12-3 or TRBV12-4 and TRBJ1-4; TRBD1 is a possible D gene (6 bases). Between the trimmed V and J ends, which lost 2 bases and 10 bases, there was a span of 17 bases. The CDR3 runs to 15 residues. This CDR3 is CASSLKGRDMGKLFF. For the CDR3, the DNA is TGTGCCAGCAGTTTAAAGGGCCGGGACATGGGAAAACTGTTTTTT.

This clonotype was found a few times. The chain couples TRBV6-5 to TRBJ1-4; D unclear. CDR1 is MNHEY and CDR2 is SVGAGI in the germline V gene. The CDR3 sequence is 15 residues long. V gave up 0 bases and J gave up 6 bases, with 11 bases separating them. CDR3 residues: CASSYSRGGDEKLFF. Here the CDR3 DNA reads TGTGCCAGCAGTTACTCCCGGGGTGGGGATGAAAAACTGTTTTTT.

This chain connects TRBV20-1 to TRBJ1-4; D may be TRBD1 (5 bases). Germline loops: CDR1 DFQATT, CDR2 SNEGSKA (reference sequence). The CDR3 has 15 amino acids. V shed 0 bases and J shed 6 bases, with 14 bases lying between them. CDR3 in amino acids: CSARDQEGGDEKLFF. Here the CDR3 DNA reads TGCAGTGCTAGAGATCAGGAGGGAGGGGATGAAAAACTGTTTTTT.

CDR3 coding DNA: TGTGCCAGCTCCCGCGGGACGGCCATAGATGAGCAGTTCTTC. Translated: CASSRGTAIDEQFF. V usage is TRBV18 and J usage is TRBJ2-1; maybe TRBD2 (6 bases). Germline assignment: CDR1 KGHSH and CDR2 LQKENI. The CDR3 consists of 14 residues. V was pared by 6 bases and J by 8 bases, with 17 bases between.

CDR3 sequence: CSARDYGLAGGGGKNIQYF. The DNA for the CDR3 is TGCAGTGCTAGAGACTATGGACTAGCGGGAGGGGGTGGCAAAAACATTCAGTACTTC. V and J are TRBV20-1 and TRBJ2-4, with 15 bases fitting TRBD2. The germline CDR1 and CDR2 sequences are DFQATT and SNEGSKA (reference sequence). CDR3 length: 19 residues. The V segment lost 0 bases and the J segment 3 bases; nucleotides outside the gene matches: 9.

Worth noting for this clonotype: Mismatch with germline at one junction end may stem from a read error. The rearrangement joins TRBV6-1 to TRBJ2-5, with D possibly matching TRBD1 (6 bases). Germline V lookup: CDR1 MNHNS, CDR2 SASEGT. The CDR3 spans 13 residues. As DNA, the CDR3 is TGTGCCAGCAGATGGACAGAAACCGGTCCCCAGCACTTC. This sequence encodes CASRWTETGPQHF.

This clonotype has only a few counts. The gene calls are TRBV5-1 and TRBJ1-1; 11 positions agree with TRBD1. The CDR3 totals 16 residues. Germline CDR1 SGHRS, CDR2 YFSETQ. V lost 4 bases to trimming and J lost 1 base; unmatched junction nucleotides: 6. DNA of the CDR3: TGCGCCAGCAGCCCGGACAGGGGGCCTGGGAACACTGAAGCTTTCTTT. Translation: CASSPDRGPGNTEAFF.

This clonotype was counted only a few times. The CDR3 loop is CSAPGASGAPTSTDTQYF. In DNA, the CDR3 is TGCAGTGCCCCAGGCGCTAGCGGGGCTCCCACTAGCACAGATACGCAGTATTTT. The rearrangement joins TRBV20-1 to TRBJ2-3, with TRBD2 identical over 9 bases. The CDR3 has 18 residues. Germline V CDR1 and CDR2: DFQATT, SNEGSKA (reference sequence). V shed 6 bases and J 0 bases; nucleotides not matched to a gene: 16.

This clonotype was seen repeatedly, ten times or more. The chain joins TRBV5-1 to TRBJ2-4; D remains unclear. The CDR3 is made up of 16 amino acids. The ends were cut back, 0 bases at V and 0 bases at J, with 10 bases in the middle. Looked up from germline, CDR1 is SGHRS and CDR2 is YFSETQ. CDR3 region: CASSLVFEIAKNIQYF. For the CDR3, the DNA is TGCGCCAGCAGCTTGGTGTTCGAAATAGCCAAAAACATTCAGTACTTC.

This clonotype appeared many times. CDR3 loop: CASSSNRGRGETQYF. CDR3 sequence (DNA): TGTGCCAGCAGTTCGAACAGGGGTCGGGGAGAGACCCAGTACTTC. The chain is built from TRBV12-3 or TRBV12-4 and TRBJ2-5; 7 nucleotides align to TRBD1. This CDR3 is built from 15 residues. V trimming: 4 bases; J trimming: 4 bases; junction bases outside the gene matches: 9.

V is TRBV13 and J is TRBJ2-7, with 9 bases matching TRBD1. V shed 5 bases and J 4 bases; nucleotides not matched to a gene: 6. Germline CDR1 reads PRHDT; CDR2 reads FYEKMQ (reference sequence). This CDR3 is 14 amino acids long. The DNA for the CDR3 is TGTGCCAGCAGCCTGGGACAGGGTTGGTACGAGCAGTACTTC. Translating it yields CASSLGQGWYEQYF.

There are a few counts of this clonotype. The J gene is TRBJ2-5, the V gene TRBV13, with 7 bases identical to TRBD2. The CDR3 length is 13 residues. V shed 5 bases and J 3 bases; nucleotides not matched to a gene: 3. Germline CDR1 PRHDT, CDR2 FYEKMQ (reference sequence). The chain's CDR3 is CASSALAEETQYF. The CDR3 DNA reads as TGTGCCAGCAGCGCCCTAGCGGAAGAGACCCAGTACTTC.

The CDR3 bases are TGTGCCAGCAGTTTAGGCGGACAGGGGGGCTCCTACGAGCAGTACTTC. Amino acid sequence: CASSLGGQGGSYEQYF. The chain uses TRBV12-3 or TRBV12-4 and TRBJ2-5; TRBD1 aligns across 10 bases. The J call could be wrong; TRBJ2-7 is a better fit for the DNA end. The CDR3 has 16 residues.

This clonotype was seen a few times. V and J are TRBV28 and TRBJ2-7; 8 bases map to TRBD1. V lost 7 bases, J lost 0 bases, and 8 bases stayed unmatched. This CDR3 region has 15 residues. Germline CDR1 MDHEN, CDR2 SYDVKM. This chain's CDR3 is CASITTGAGSYEQYF. The CDR3 DNA sequence: TGTGCCAGCATCACGACAGGGGCGGGCTCCTACGAGCAGTACTTC.

This clonotype has a single count. The chain links TRBV12-3 or TRBV12-4 to TRBJ1-1; D possibly corresponds to TRBD1 (5 bases). Deletions cut 4 bases from V and 0 bases from J, with 12 bases between. The CDR3 extends over 15 amino acids. The CDR3 DNA reads TGTGCCAGCAGTTGGGGGGAAGGTATGAACACTGAAGCTTTCTTT. It is translated as CASSWGEGMNTEAFF.

This clonotype appeared a few times. The V call is TRBV7-9, the J call TRBJ1-4, with TRBD1 identical over 7 bases. The CDR3 covers 16 residues. Looked up from germline, CDR1 is SEHNR and CDR2 is FQNEAQ (reference sequence). Trimming took 2 bases from V and 0 from J; bases not matched to a gene: 3. In nucleotides, the CDR3 is TGTGCCAGCAGCTTACAGGGGGGAACAACTAATGAAAAACTGTTTTTT. Its translation is CASSLQGGTTNEKLFF.

This clonotype was detected only a few times. This chain uses TRBV7-6 with TRBJ2-3; the D gene is possibly TRBD1 (5 bases). This CDR3 comprises 12 residues. From germline, CDR1 is SGHVS and CDR2 FNYEAQ. V was trimmed by 4 bases and J by 10 bases, leaving 12 bases between them. Written as DNA, the CDR3 is TGTGCCAGCAGCTCCCAGGGATCCTCGCAGTATTTT. Encoded protein: CASSSQGSSQYF.

Comment on this clonotype: Here the CDR3 omits its conserved ending phenylalanine or tryptophan, so a read error is the likely source. The chain couples TRBV11-2 to TRBJ2-5; weak D call: TRBD1 (5 bases). This CDR3 spans 16 amino acids. CDR1 is SGHAT and CDR2 is FQNNGV in the germline V gene. Trimming took off 2 bases at V and 4 bases at J, with 17 bases between the two ends. The CDR3 sequence is CASSLKERQPGETQYL. CDR3 in DNA: TGTGCCAGCAGCTTAAAGGAGAGACAGCCAGGAGAGACCCAGTACCTC.

This clonotype was seen once. The gene calls are TRBV3-1 and TRBJ2-5; 7 bases match TRBD1. The CDR3 is 16 amino acids. The V gene end was trimmed by 2 bases and the J gene end by 2 bases; junction bases not matched to a gene: 8. Germline V gene lookup returns CDR1 LGHDT and CDR2 YNNKEL (reference sequence). Here the CDR3 reads CASSQRTGVGQETQYF. CDR3 DNA sequence: TGTGCCAGCAGCCAACGAACAGGGGTCGGTCAAGAGACCCAGTACTTC.

The chain couples TRBV12-3 or TRBV12-4 to TRBJ2-5; 7 bases agree with TRBD2. J was trimmed by 3 bases and V by 5 bases; bases with no gene match: 15. This CDR3 contains 17 residues. The CDR3 DNA follows: TGTGCCAGCAGTCTCCACGGAATACCCGGGACTAAAGAGACCCAGTACTTC. Its translation: CASSLHGIPGTKETQYF.

This chain uses TRBV28 with TRBJ2-4, with unresolved D. Germline loops: CDR1 MDHEN, CDR2 SYDVKM. Trimming stripped 9 bases from V and 0 bases from J, with 12 bases between. CDR3 size: 14 residues. This chain's CDR3 is CARPWQLAKNIQYF. The CDR3, as DNA: TGTGCCAGGCCCTGGCAACTAGCCAAAAACATTCAGTACTTC.